Sequencing of this T cell receptor beta chain was carried out in a study of regulatory T cells in long-lasting Graves disease. Many counts were recorded for this clonotype. Construction of TCR beta libraries relied on iRepertoire HTBI primers and on Arm-PCR targeting CDR3 regions. MiXCR, run by TCRdb on the multiplex PCR reads, gives a single entry per CDR3 protein. The sample shows around 450,000 distinct CDR3 sequences, 14% to 15% of them seen only once. The time point: newly diagnosed GD, antithyroid drugs for less than 3 months. PBMCs were the source of the RNA used for TCR sequencing. The V gene's germline CDR1 is SGHTA and CDR2 FQGTGA. The CDR3 covers 15 residues. V was pared by 5 bases and J by 2 bases, with 9 bases of the junction left unmatched. These data were also reused for a study on T cells in Graves' hyperthyroidism and ophthalmopathy.

The source of this sequence is a young woman with Graves disease. Source: peripheral blood mononuclear cells (PBMCs), taken at new diagnosis, from a patient treated with antithyroid drugs. V is TRBV7-3 and J is TRBJ2-7, with 7 bases matching TRBD2. The CDR3 is CASSPTGGWTYEQYF. The CDR3 nucleotides are TGTGCCAGCAGCCCCACGGGGGGTTGGACCTACGAGCAGTACTTC.